These 14 T cell receptor beta chains were sequenced from one sample in a study of T cell clonotyping in hematopoietic cell transplantation. Data came from immunoSEQ multiplex PCR; TCRdb stores just in-frame clones and leaves some out. The repertoire includes more than 15,000 clones, 70% to 90% of them detected once, and roughly 4.3% sits in the top ten. The sample consisted of peripheral blood mononuclear cells. These receptors originate from a woman in her thirties or forties in good health. Some clones in this sample may be carry-over from other donors' samples.

The V gene is TRBV9, the J gene TRBJ2-2; 7 bases match TRBD2. J was trimmed by 4 bases and V by 0 bases; bases with no gene match: 0. The CDR3 contains 14 residues. Germline CDR1 reads SGDLS; CDR2 reads YYNGEE. CDR3 in amino acids: CASSVAGGTGELFF. The CDR3 DNA is TGTGCCAGCAGCGTAGCGGGAGGCACCGGGGAGCTGTTTTTT.

The chain carries TRBV7-2 and TRBJ2-1; 12 positions agree with TRBD2. CDR1 SGHTA and CDR2 FQGNSA come from the germline V gene. CDR3 length: 14 residues. With 4 bases clipped from V and 5 bases from J, the junction kept 0 bases outside the gene matches. CDR3 in DNA: TGTGCCAGCAGCTGGACTAGCGGGGACAATGAGCAGTTCTTC. As protein: CASSWTSGDNEQFF.

This clone was picked up one time. The chain links TRBV7-3 to TRBJ2-1; a weak D match, TRBD2 (6 bases). The CDR3 is 14 amino acids. The V and J ends lost 5 bases and 5 bases respectively, with 13 bases between them. Germline CDR1 and CDR2: SGHTA and FQGTGA. The CDR3 coding sequence is TGTGCCAGCAGCCGAACGCTAGCGAACAATGAGCAGTTCTTC. Its translation: CASSRTLANNEQFF.

The rearrangement joins TRBV6-5 to TRBJ2-7, with D perhaps matching TRBD2 (5 bases). This CDR3 region has 14 residues. Deletions cut 0 bases from V and 4 bases from J, with 10 bases between. Germline assignment: CDR1 MNHEY and CDR2 SVGAGI. CDR3 loop: CASSYSSGSYEQYF. The CDR3 DNA sequence: TGTGCCAGCAGTTACTCGAGTGGGAGTTACGAGCAGTACTTC.

V gene TRBV30 combines with J gene TRBJ2-5; D gene unclear. The CDR3 loop spans 12 amino acids. V lost 7 bases to trimming and J lost 5 bases, with 14 bases between them. CDR1 is GTSNPN and CDR2 is SVGIG in the germline V gene (reference sequence). CDR3 sequence (DNA): TGTGCCTCCCTGGCCTGGCCGGAGACCCAGTACTTC. Translation gives CASLAWPETQYF.

The V and J genes are TRBV4-3 and TRBJ2-1; D is perhaps TRBD1 or TRBD2 (5 bases each). The germline gives CDR1 LGHNA, CDR2 YSLEER. Between the trimmed V and J ends, which lost 0 bases and 13 bases, there was a span of 13 bases. This CDR3 is built from 13 residues. The CDR3 region is CASSQDLMGPQFF. CDR3 DNA sequence: TGCGCCAGCAGCCAAGATTTGATGGGACCTCAGTTCTTC.

The genes are TRBV7-3 and TRBJ2-2, with 7 bases identical to TRBD2. With 3 bases clipped from V and 6 bases from J, the junction kept 7 bases outside the gene matches. The CDR3 loop spans 15 amino acids. The V gene's germline CDR1 is SGHTA and CDR2 FQGTGA. CDR3 DNA sequence: TGTGCCAGCAGCTTGAGCGGGATGGATCCCGGGGAGCTGTTTTTT. It is translated as CASSLSGMDPGELFF. Complete variable domain (other parts from reference TRBV7-3 and TRBJ2-2): GAGVSQTPSNKVTEKGKYVELRCDPISGHTALYWYRQSLGQGPEFLIYFQGTGAADDSGLPNDRFFAVRPEGSVSTLKIQRTERGDSAVYLCASSLSGMDPGELFFGEGSRLTVL.

The chain uses TRBV5-4 and TRBJ2-5; the D gene is possibly TRBD1 (6 bases). V shed 4 bases and J shed 1 base, with 14 bases lying between them. Germline V gene lookup returns CDR1 SGHNT and CDR2 YYREEE (reference sequence). The CDR3 runs to 15 residues. CDR3 sequence reads: CASSTDRSPQETQYF. The CDR3 DNA sequence: TGTGCCAGCAGCACAGACAGGAGCCCCCAAGAGACCCAGTACTTC.

The chain recombines TRBV5-1 with TRBJ1-3; D not resolved. V lost 0 bases, J lost 8 bases, and 15 bases lay in between. Germline lookup yields CDR1 SGHRS and CDR2 YFSETQ. This CDR3 region has 15 residues. CDR3 nucleotides: TGCGCCAGCAGCTTGGACGGTGGAAGGTCCGACACCATATATTTT. This gives the protein CASSLDGGRSDTIYF.

J is TRBJ2-3 and V is TRBV6-1; 8 bases match TRBD1. Germline V lookup: CDR1 MNHNS, CDR2 SASEGT. This CDR3 is built from 12 residues. With V trimmed by 7 bases and J by 10 bases, 7 bases remained unmatched. The CDR3 DNA is TGTGCCAGCAAGCTGGACAGGGCGGCGCAGTATTTT. It encodes CASKLDRAAQYF.

The chain recombines TRBV25-1 with TRBJ2-2; the match to TRBD1 covers 7 bases. Losses at the gene ends were 5 bases for V and 6 bases for J; bases not matched to a gene: 12. CDR1 is MGHDK and CDR2 is SYGVNS in the germline V gene. This CDR3 region has 16 residues. CDR3 amino acids: CASSHPAGRGSGELFF. The CDR3 DNA follows: TGTGCCAGCAGTCACCCGGCTGGCAGGGGGTCCGGGGAGCTGTTTTTT.

This chain links TRBV20-1 with TRBJ1-1; weak D call: TRBD1 (5 bases). V dropped 5 bases and J dropped 14 bases, with 18 bases sitting between them. The CDR3 consists of 11 residues. Germline loops: CDR1 DFQATT, CDR2 SNEGSKA (reference sequence). The CDR3 bases are TGCAGTGCTCTATGGGACGGACCATCGTTCTTT. It specifies CSALWDGPSFF.

This clone came up once. The genes are TRBV5-8 and TRBJ1-1; 7 positions match TRBD1. After removal of 4 bases from V and 3 bases from J, the junction contained 9 bases not matched to a gene. Germline CDR1 is SGHTS and CDR2 is YDEGEE. There are 15 residues in the CDR3. This chain's CDR3 is CASSLWTGGDTEAFF. The CDR3 coding sequence is TGTGCCAGCAGCCTTTGGACAGGCGGGGACACTGAAGCTTTCTTT.

The CDR3 DNA reads as TGCGCCAGCAGCTCTGAGGGTCCGTTGACGGCAGATACGCAGTATTTT. Amino acids: CASSSEGPLTADTQYF. This chain uses TRBV4-3 with TRBJ2-3; D may be TRBD2 (5 bases). V was pared by 5 bases and J by 4 bases, with 19 bases between. Germline V gene data show CDR1 as LGHNA and CDR2 as YSLEER. The CDR3 spans 16 residues.